This passage covers 11 T cell receptor beta chains from one sample sequenced in a study of blood T cell repertoires in COVID-19 (dated by TCRdb to the early 2020s). The library came from the immunoSEQ multiplex PCR assay. TCRdb's version of the immuneACCESS table is confined to in-frame rearrangements and falls short of the full clone set. An unresolved V gene accounts for under half of the shortfall where checked; the remainder is of unknown origin. A total of 45,000 to 50,000 clones appear in this sample, approximately 87% of them only once. The top ten clonotypes cover roughly 9.2% of the sample. Sequenced sample: peripheral blood. The receptors stem from a human donor in a cohort sampled during active COVID-19.

This clone was detected only once. V and J are TRBV5-4 and TRBJ2-3; 11 bases are shared with TRBD2. The CDR3 sequence is 17 residues long. The trim removed 0 bases at V and 2 bases at J, leaving 5 bases unmatched. The germline gives CDR1 SGHNT, CDR2 YYREEE (reference sequence). Here the CDR3 reads CASSLAASGGSTDTQYF. The CDR3 DNA is TGTGCCAGCAGCTTGGCGGCTAGCGGGGGGTCCACAGATACGCAGTATTTT.

V usage is TRBV6-5 and J usage is TRBJ1-5; D is possibly TRBD1 (6 bases). The germline V and J ends were trimmed by 4 bases and 3 bases, with 13 bases remaining between them. The CDR3 totals 15 residues. The germline gives CDR1 MNHEY, CDR2 SVGAGI. In nucleotides, the CDR3 is TGTGCCAGCAGTTCTTTTCAGGGGACCAATCAGCCCCAGCATTTT. Protein sequence: CASSSFQGTNQPQHF.

The chain is built from TRBV19 and TRBJ2-1, with 10 bases aligning to TRBD2. The CDR3 consists of 15 residues. Germline V gene sequence: CDR1 LNHDA, CDR2 SQIVND (reference sequence). CDR3 in amino acids: CASTKVAGGHNEQFF. The CDR3 DNA reads TGTGCATCAACGAAGGTAGCGGGGGGTCACAATGAGCAGTTCTTC.

The rearrangement uses TRBV6-5 and TRBJ2-7, with 8 bases matching TRBD1. With 6 bases clipped from V and 5 bases from J, the junction kept 12 bases outside the gene matches. The germline CDR1 and CDR2 sequences are MNHEY and SVGAGI. The CDR3 is 15 amino acids. The CDR3 protein is CASSLGTGLKDEQYF. CDR3 nucleotides: TGTGCCAGCAGCCTAGGGACAGGCCTCAAGGACGAGCAGTACTTC.

This sequence joins TRBV6-5 and TRBJ2-5, with 14 bases fitting TRBD2. The CDR3 runs to 15 residues. The trim removed 6 bases at V and 5 bases at J, leaving 5 bases unmatched. Germline V gives CDR1 MNHEY, CDR2 SVGAGI. The CDR3 DNA is TGTGCCAGCAGACGACTAGCGGGGGGGCGGGAGACCCAGTACTTC. This sequence encodes CASRRLAGGRETQYF.

The chain recombines TRBV2 with TRBJ2-3, with D possibly TRBD2 on 5 matching bases. V lost 6 bases and J lost 6, with 16 bases in between. Germline CDR1 is SNHLY and CDR2 is FYNNEI. The CDR3 has 14 residues. The CDR3 region has the DNA TGTGCCAGCAGCGAGGGCAGGACCAGGGATACGCAGTATTTT. Translated: CASSEGRTRDTQYF.

The chain combines TRBV7-2 with TRBJ2-4; no clear D. Trimming cost V 2 bases and J 6 bases, with 11 bases left between them. Germline values: CDR1 SGHTA, CDR2 FQGNSA. This CDR3 comprises 14 residues. The chain's CDR3 is CASSLPSRGNIQYF. The CDR3 nucleotides read TGTGCCAGCAGCTTACCCTCACGCGGAAACATTCAGTACTTC.

This clone occurred once. The V call is TRBV25-1, the J call TRBJ2-1; 12 bases align to TRBD2. This CDR3 region has 16 residues. The V gene end was trimmed by 1 base and the J gene end by 5 bases; junction bases not matched to a gene: 3. Germline CDR1 and CDR2: MGHDK and SYGVNS. The CDR3 sequence is CASSEFLAGGNNEQFF. The CDR3 DNA is TGTGCCAGCAGTGAATTCCTAGCGGGGGGGAACAATGAGCAGTTCTTC.

The CDR3 loop reads CASSLTGQDSPLHF. CDR3 DNA sequence: TGTGCCAGCAGCTTAACGGGTCAGGATTCACCCCTCCACTTT. This chain links TRBV7-3 with TRBJ1-6; the D is unclear. V lost 0 bases and J lost 8, with 8 bases in between. The CDR3 runs to 14 residues. Germline V lookup: CDR1 SGHTA, CDR2 FQGTGA.

The J gene is TRBJ1-3, the V gene TRBV13, with D unclear. The ends were cut back, 2 bases at V and 0 bases at J, with 2 bases in the middle. Germline V gene sequence: CDR1 PRHDT, CDR2 FYEKMQ (reference sequence). This CDR3 comprises 13 residues. CDR3 sequence (DNA): TGTGCCAGCAGCTTATACTCTGGAAACACCATATATTTT. Protein sequence: CASSLYSGNTIYF.

J is TRBJ2-5 and V is TRBV7-6; D possibly corresponds to TRBD1 (7 bases). The ends were cut back, 5 bases at V and 4 bases at J, with 14 bases in the middle. The CDR3 spans 14 residues. Germline V gives CDR1 SGHVS, CDR2 FNYEAQ. CDR3 in DNA: TGTGCCAGCAGCCCAGGGGGGCCCGGAGAGACCCAGTACTTC. Amino acids: CASSPGGPGETQYF.